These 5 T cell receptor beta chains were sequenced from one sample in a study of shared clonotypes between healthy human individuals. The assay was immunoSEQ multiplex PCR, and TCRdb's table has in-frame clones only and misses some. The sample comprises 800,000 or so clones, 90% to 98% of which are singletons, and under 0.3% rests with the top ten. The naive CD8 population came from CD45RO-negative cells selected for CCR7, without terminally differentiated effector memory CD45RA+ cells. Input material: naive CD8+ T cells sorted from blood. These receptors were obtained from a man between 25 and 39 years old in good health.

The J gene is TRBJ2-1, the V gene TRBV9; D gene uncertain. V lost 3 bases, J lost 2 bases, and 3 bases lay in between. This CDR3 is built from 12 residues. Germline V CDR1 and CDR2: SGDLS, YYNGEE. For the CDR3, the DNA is TGTGCCAGCAGCGCCGCCTACAATGAGCAGTTCTTC. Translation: CASSAAYNEQFF.

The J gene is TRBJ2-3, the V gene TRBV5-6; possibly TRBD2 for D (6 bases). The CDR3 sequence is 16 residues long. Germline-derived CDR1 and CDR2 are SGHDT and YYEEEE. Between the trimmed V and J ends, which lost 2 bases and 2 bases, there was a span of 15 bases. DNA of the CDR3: TGTGCCAGCAGCTTTTGGGCTAGCGTGGACACAGATACGCAGTATTTT. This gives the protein CASSFWASVDTDTQYF.

This CDR3 reads CASSLVNVEEAFF. CDR3 coding DNA: TGTGCCAGCAGCTTAGTTAATGTGGAGGAAGCTTTCTTT. V gene TRBV7-9 combines with J gene TRBJ1-1; D remains ambiguous. Germline V gives CDR1 SEHNR, CDR2 FQNEAQ (reference sequence). CDR3 length: 13 amino acids. Trimming removed 1 base at V and 8 bases at J, with 11 bases between. The full variable domain, in which reference TRBV7-9 and TRBJ1-1 provide the parts outside the CDR3, is DTGVSQNPRHKITKRGQNVTFRCDPISEHNRLYWYRQTLGQGPEFLTYFQNEAQLEKSRLLSDRFSAERPKGSFSTLEIQRTEQGDSAMYLCASSLVNVEEAFFGQGTRLTVV.

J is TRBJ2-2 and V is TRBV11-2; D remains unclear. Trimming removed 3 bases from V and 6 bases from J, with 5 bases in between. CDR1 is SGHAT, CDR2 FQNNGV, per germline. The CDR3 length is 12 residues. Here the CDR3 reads CASSFNPGELFF. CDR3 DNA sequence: TGTGCCAGCAGCTTTAACCCCGGGGAGCTGTTTTTT.

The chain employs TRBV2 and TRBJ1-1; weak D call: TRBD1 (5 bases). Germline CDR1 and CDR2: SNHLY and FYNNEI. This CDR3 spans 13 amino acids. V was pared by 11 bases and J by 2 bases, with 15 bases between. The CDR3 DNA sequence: TGTGCCGGCAAGACAGTAATTAACACTGAAGCTTTCTTT. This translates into CAGKTVINTEAFF.